The entry below describes one T cell receptor (beta chain). In the authors' methods: Estimation of nucleated cell counts was performed using reference gene primer amplification. Repertoires were generated with immunoSEQ multiplex PCR, while TCRdb's copy carries only in-frame clones and drops some. The DNA was the basis for D and trimming; V, J and clone size are from that table. The sample lists about 170,000 clones, approximately 82% occurring once. This entry belongs to a study of blood T cell repertoires in COVID-19. This CDR3 comprises 13 residues. Trimming shortened V by 6 bases and J by 3 bases, and 11 bases separated the two germline ends.

This chain joins TRBV12-3 or TRBV12-4 and TRBJ1-2; D ambiguous. The TCR was taken from a woman in her sixties or seventies who had recovered from COVID-19. Sequencing used peripheral blood. CDR3 protein: CASSLFSDYGYTF. CDR3 DNA: TGTGCCAGCAGCCTCTTCTCTGACTATGGCTACACCTTC.